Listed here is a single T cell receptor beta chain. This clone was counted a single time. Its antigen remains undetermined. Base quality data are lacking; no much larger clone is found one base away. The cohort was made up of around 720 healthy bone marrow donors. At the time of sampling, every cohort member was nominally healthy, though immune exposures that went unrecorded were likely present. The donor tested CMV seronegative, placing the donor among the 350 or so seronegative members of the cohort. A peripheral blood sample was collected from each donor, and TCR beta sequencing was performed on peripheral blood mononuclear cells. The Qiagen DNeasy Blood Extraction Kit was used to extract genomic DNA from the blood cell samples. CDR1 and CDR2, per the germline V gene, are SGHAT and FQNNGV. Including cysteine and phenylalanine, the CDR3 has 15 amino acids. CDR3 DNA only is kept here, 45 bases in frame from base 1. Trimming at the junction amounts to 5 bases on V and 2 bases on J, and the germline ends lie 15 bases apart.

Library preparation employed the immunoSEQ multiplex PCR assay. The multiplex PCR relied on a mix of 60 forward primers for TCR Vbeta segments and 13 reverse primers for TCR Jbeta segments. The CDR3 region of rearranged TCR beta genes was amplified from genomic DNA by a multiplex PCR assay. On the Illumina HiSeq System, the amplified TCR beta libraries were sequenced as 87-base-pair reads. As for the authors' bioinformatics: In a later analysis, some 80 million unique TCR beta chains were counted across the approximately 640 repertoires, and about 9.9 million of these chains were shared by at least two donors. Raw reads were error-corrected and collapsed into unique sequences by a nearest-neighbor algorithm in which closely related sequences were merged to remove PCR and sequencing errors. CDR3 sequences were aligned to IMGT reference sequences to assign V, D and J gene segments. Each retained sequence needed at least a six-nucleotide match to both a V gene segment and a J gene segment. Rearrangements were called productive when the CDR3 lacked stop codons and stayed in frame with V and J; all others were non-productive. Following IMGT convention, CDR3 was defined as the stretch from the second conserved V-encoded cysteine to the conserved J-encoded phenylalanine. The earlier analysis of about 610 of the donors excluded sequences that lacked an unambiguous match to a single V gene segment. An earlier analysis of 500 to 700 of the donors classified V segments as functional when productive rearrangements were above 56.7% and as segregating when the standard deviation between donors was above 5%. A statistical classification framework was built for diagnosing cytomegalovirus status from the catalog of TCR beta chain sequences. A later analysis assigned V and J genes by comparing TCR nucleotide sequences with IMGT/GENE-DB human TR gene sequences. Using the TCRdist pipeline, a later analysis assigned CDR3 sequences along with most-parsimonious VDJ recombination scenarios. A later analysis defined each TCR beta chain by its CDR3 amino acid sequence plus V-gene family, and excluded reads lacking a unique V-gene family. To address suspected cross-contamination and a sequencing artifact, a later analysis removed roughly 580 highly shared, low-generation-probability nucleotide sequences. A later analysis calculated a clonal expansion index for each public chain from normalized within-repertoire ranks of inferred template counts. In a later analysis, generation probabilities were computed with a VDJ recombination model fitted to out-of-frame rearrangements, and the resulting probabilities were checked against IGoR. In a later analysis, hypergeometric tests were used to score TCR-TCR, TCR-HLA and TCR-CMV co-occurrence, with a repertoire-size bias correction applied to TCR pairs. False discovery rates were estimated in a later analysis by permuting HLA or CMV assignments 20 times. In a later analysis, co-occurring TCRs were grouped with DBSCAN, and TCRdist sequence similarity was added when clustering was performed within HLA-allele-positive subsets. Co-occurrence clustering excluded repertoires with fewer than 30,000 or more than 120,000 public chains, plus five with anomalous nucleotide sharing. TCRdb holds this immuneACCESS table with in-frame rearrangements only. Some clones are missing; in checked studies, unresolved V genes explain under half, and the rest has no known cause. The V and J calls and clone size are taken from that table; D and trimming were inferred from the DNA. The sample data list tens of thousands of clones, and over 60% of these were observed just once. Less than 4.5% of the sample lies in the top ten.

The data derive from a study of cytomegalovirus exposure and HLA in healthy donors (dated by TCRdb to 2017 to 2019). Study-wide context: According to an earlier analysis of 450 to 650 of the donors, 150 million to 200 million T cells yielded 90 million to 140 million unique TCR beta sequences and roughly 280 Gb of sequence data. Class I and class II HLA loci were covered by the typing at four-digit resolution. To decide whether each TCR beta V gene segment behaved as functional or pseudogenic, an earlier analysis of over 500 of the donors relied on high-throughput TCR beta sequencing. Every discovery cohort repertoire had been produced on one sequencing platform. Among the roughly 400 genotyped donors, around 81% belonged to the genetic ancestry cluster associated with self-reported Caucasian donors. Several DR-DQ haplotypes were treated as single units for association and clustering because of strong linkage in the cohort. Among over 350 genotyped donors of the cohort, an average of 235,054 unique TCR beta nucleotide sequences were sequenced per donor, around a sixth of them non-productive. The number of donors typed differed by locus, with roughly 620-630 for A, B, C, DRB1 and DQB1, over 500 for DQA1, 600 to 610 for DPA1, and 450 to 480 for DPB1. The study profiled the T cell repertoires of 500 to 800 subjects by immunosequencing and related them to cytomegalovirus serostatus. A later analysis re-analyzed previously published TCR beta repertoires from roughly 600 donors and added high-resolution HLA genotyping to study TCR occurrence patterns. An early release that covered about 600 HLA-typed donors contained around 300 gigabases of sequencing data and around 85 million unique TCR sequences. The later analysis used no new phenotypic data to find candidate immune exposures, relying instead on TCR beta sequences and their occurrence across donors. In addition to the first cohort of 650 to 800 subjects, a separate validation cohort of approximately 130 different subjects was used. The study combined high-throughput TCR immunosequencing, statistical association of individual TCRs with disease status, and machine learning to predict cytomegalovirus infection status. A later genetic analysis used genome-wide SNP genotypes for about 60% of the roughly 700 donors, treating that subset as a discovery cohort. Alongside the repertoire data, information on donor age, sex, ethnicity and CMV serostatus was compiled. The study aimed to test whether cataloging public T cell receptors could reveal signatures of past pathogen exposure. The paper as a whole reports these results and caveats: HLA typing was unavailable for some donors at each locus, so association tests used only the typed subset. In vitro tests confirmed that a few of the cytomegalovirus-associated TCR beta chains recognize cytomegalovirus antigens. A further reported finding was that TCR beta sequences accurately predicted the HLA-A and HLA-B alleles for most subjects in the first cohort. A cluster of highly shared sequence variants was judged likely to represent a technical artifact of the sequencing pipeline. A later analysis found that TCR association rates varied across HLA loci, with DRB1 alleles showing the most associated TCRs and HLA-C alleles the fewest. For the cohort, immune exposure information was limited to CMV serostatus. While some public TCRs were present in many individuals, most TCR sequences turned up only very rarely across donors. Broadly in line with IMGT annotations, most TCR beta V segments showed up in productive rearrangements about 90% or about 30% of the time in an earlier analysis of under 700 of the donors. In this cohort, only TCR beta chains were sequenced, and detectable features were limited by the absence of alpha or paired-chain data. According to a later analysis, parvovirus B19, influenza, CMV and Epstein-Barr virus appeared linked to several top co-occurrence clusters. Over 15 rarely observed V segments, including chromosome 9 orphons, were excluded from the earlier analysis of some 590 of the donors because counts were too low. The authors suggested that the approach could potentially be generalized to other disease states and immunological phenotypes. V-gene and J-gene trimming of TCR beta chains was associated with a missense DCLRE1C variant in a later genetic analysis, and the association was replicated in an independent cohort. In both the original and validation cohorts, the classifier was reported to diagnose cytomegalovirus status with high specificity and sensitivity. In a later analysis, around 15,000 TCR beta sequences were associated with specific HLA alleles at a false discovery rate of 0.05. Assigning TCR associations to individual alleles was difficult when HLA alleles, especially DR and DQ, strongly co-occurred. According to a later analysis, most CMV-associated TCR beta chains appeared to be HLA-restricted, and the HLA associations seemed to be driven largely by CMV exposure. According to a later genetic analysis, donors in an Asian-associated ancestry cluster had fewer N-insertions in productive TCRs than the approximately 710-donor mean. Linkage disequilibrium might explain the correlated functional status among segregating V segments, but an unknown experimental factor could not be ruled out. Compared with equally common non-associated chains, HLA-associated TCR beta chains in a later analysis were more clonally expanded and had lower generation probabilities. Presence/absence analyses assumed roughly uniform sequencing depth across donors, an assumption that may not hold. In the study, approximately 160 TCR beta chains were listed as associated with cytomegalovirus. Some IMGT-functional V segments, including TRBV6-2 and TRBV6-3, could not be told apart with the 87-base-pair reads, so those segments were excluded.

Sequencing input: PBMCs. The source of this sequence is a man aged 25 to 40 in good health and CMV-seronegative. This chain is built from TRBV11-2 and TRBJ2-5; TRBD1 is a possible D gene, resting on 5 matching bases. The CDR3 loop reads CASSQAGHRQETQYF. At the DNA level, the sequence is TGTGCCAGCAGCCAAGCAGGACACCGACAAGAGACCCAGTACTTC.